The present T cell receptor beta chain was sequenced within a study of cytomegalovirus exposure and HLA in healthy donors. Whole-study context: Genotyping of hundreds of donors showed that around 86% belonged to the Caucasian-associated ancestry cluster.

Donors likely had unrecorded immune exposures despite being nominally healthy when sampled. The CDR3 loop spans 13 amino acids. The V end lost 1 base, the J end lost 1 base, and 4 bases lay between the germline ends. The V gene's germline CDR1 is KGHSH and CDR2 LQKENI. In the PCR, 60 Vbeta and 13 Jbeta primers were used. Produced via immunoSEQ multiplex PCR; TCRdb's table is partial and in-frame only. The sample carries under 250,000 clones, roughly 85% recorded once. This rearrangement joins TRBV18 to TRBJ1-1; D gene uncertain. The TCR was taken from a male donor in good health and CMV-seronegative. Input material: PBMCs. CDR3 residues: CASSPQANTEAFF. The CDR3 DNA reads TGTGCCAGCTCACCACAAGCGAACACTGAAGCTTTCTTT.